This T cell receptor (beta chain) is drawn from a study of control samples from healthy donors and cancer patients. Generated by immunoSEQ multiplex PCR, the TCRdb table keeps only in-frame clones and is missing some. This sample has 80,000 or so clones, with roughly nine tenths found just once. Trimming left V 6 bases short and J 2 bases short, with 5 bases between. CDR1 and CDR2 from the germline V gene are SNHLY and FYNNEI. The CDR3 sequence is 12 residues long. The sample was blood. The rearrangement uses TRBV2 and TRBJ1-3; D is perhaps TRBD1 (5 bases). The TCR comes from a man over 45 in good health. The CDR3 here is CASRGPGNTIYF. The CDR3 DNA reads as TGTGCCAGCAGGGGGCCTGGAAACACCATATATTTT.